The following is a T cell receptor beta chain sequence with its context. A much larger clone sits a single nucleotide away, making a read error possible. Each 20-30 mg portion of unsorted bulk tissue served as the source for co-extraction of RNA and DNA. TCR beta cDNA was prepared out of around 460 ng total RNA by means of a constant-region primer. Nested multiplex PCR, run for three rounds with slightly modified ARM-PCR, yielded TCR beta libraries. It was with TRBV1-TRBV30 forward primers and a C-beta reverse primer that the first two PCR rounds were run, at about 9 cycles each. Each CDR3 protein is one row after TCRdb ran MiXCR on the multiplex PCR reads. The sample lists about 120,000 distinct CDR3 sequences, less than 75% seen once, with roughly 8.1% in the top ten. The data belong to a study of tumor-infiltrating lymphocytes in primary liver carcinoma. CDR1 WNHNN and CDR2 SYGVQD come from the germline V gene (reference sequence). Unmatched junction bases numbered 11, after V lost 11 bases and J lost 5 bases. The CDR3 is 14 amino acids.

The chain is built from TRBV10-1 and TRBJ2-7; 11 bases are shared with TRBD2. Sequencing input: tumor-adjacent normal liver tissue. This clonotype was obtained from a woman aged 55-69 years with primary liver carcinoma and hepatitis B virus infection. The CDR3: CAGGRGLAVHEQYF. The CDR3 coding sequence is TGCGCCGGGGGCCGGGGACTAGCGGTACACGAGCAGTACTTC.